Sequencing of this T cell receptor beta chain was carried out in a study of cytomegalovirus exposure and HLA in healthy donors. Findings and caveats of the study: Upon later analysis, TCR association rates were observed to vary by HLA locus, being highest for DRB1 and lowest for HLA-C. Later findings reportedly placed an Asian-associated ancestry cluster below the roughly 690-donor mean for N-insertions. Associated with HLA alleles at 0.05 false discovery rate in a later analysis were 16,951 TCR beta sequences.

Vbeta (60) and Jbeta (13) primers were used in the PCR. Measured with immunoSEQ multiplex PCR; TCRdb has only the in-frame clones, and not every one. Recorded here are about 170,000 clones; the top ten clones represent about 0.79%. Germline V lookup: CDR1 SGHTA, CDR2 FQGNSA. This CDR3 region has 14 residues. The donors gave bone marrow, and they were healthy. A word on this clone: Its specificity is not known.

The origin of this receptor is a woman in her late teens or twenties in good health and CMV-seropositive. Material: PBMCs. J is TRBJ2-5 and V is TRBV7-2; 8 nucleotides agree with TRBD2. The DNA end lines up better with TRBJ2-7; the J call may be wrong. The CDR3 DNA reads TGTGCCAGCAGCTTCACGGGAGGGCCCTACGAGCAGTACTTC. Residues: CASSFTGGPYEQYF.